This T cell receptor beta chain was documented in a study of cytomegalovirus exposure and HLA in healthy donors. Findings of the study overall: Among the most significant clusters, several appeared linked to common viral pathogens in a later analysis. Segments of the TCR beta V type were, in most cases, productive about 87% or about 30% of the time in an earlier analysis. The listing of 150 or so TCR beta chains classed them as cytomegalovirus-associated. Later genetic work tied a missense DCLRE1C variant to beta-chain V and J trimming.

As regards this clone: Its matching antigen is unknown.

PCR used 60 Vbeta primers and 13 Jbeta primers. Libraries were prepared by immunoSEQ multiplex PCR; TCRdb keeps only in-frame clonotypes and omits some of them. The sample contains around 300,000 clones, about 75% of which appear only once. This CDR3 contains 18 residues. Germline CDR1 is LNHNV and CDR2 is YYDKDF (reference sequence). V gave up 4 bases and J gave up 0 bases; unmatched junction bases: 9. Sequenced material: PBMCs. The chain combines TRBV15 with TRBJ2-6; 7 nucleotides match TRBD1. The origin of this receptor is a female donor in good health and CMV-seronegative. DNA for the CDR3: TGTGCCACCAGCACCGGGACAGCCGCTAGCTCTGGGGCCAACGTCCTGACTTTC. It specifies CATSTGTAASSGANVLTF.